Presented here are 16 T cell receptor beta chains from one specimen sequenced in a study of control samples from healthy donors and cancer patients. Assay: immunoSEQ multiplex PCR; the TCRdb copy retains only in-frame clones and omits some. The table includes 100,000 to 150,000 clones, about 88% detected once. Sequenced material: blood. These receptors were collected from a man aged 45 to 65 in good health.

The rearrangement links TRBV4-2 to TRBJ1-1, with 7 bases lining up with TRBD1. Looked up from germline, CDR1 is LGHNA and CDR2 is YNFKEQ. With V trimmed by 5 bases and J by 6 bases, 3 bases remained unmatched. The CDR3 loop spans 12 amino acids. The CDR3 DNA reads TGTGCCAGCAGCACAGGGGTATCTGAAGCTTTCTTT. As protein: CASSTGVSEAFF.

V gene TRBV18 combines with J gene TRBJ2-7; 11 positions match TRBD1. Per germline, CDR1 KGHSH and CDR2 LQKENI. Trimming removed 5 bases from V and 4 bases from J; junction bases left unmatched: 1. This CDR3 comprises 13 residues. Here the CDR3 DNA reads TGTGCCAGCTCAGGACAGGGGGCTTACGAGCAGTACTTC. Protein: CASSGQGAYEQYF.

The chain is built from TRBV18 and TRBJ2-3; 9 bases align to TRBD1. The CDR3 totals 15 residues. The junction had 7 bases not matched to a gene; V was cut back by 5 bases and J by 4 bases. Germline V lookup: CDR1 KGHSH, CDR2 LQKENI. This chain's CDR3 is CASSAGTGTPDTQYF. In DNA, the CDR3 is TGTGCCAGCTCAGCCGGGACAGGGACCCCAGATACGCAGTATTTT.

V usage is TRBV14 and J usage is TRBJ1-2; the D gene is possibly TRBD1 (6 bases). The length of the CDR3 is 15 residues. Trimming cost V 2 bases and J 7 bases, with 17 bases left between them. Germline CDR1 is SGHDN and CDR2 is FVKESK. CDR3 sequence reads: CASSQFTGWLAGYTF. In DNA, the CDR3 is TGTGCCAGCAGCCAATTTACAGGGTGGTTGGCTGGCTACACCTTC.

This chain uses TRBV6-5 with TRBJ1-2; D gene unclear. The V end lost 5 bases, the J end lost 2 bases, and 15 bases lay between the germline ends. Per germline, CDR1 MNHEY and CDR2 SVGAGI. CDR3 length equals 15 residues. This CDR3 reads CASSTSSFSNYGYTF. The CDR3 region has the DNA TGTGCCAGCAGTACAAGCTCGTTTTCCAACTATGGCTACACCTTC.

The rearrangement joins TRBV7-6 to TRBJ2-7, with 8 positions matching TRBD1. The J segment lost 3 bases and the V segment lost 4 bases, leaving 8 bases of the junction unmatched. The CDR3 length is 15 residues. Germline V gives CDR1 SGHVS, CDR2 FNYEAQ. The CDR3 nucleotides read TGTGCCAGCAGCTCCCAACAGGGGGTAGGCTACGAGCAGTACTTC. Encoded protein: CASSSQQGVGYEQYF.

The chain links TRBV30 to TRBJ1-1, with D maybe TRBD1 (6 bases). Germline lookup yields CDR1 GTSNPN and CDR2 SVGIG (reference sequence). The V and J ends lost 3 bases and 5 bases respectively, with 10 bases between them. The CDR3 extends over 12 amino acids. The CDR3 protein is CAWRGAETEAFF. As DNA, the CDR3 is TGTGCCTGGAGGGGGGCGGAAACTGAAGCTTTCTTT.

V gene TRBV2 combines with J gene TRBJ2-1; perhaps TRBD2 as D (6 bases). CDR3 length: 16 amino acids. Germline V gene data show CDR1 as SNHLY and CDR2 as FYNNEI. The V end lost 5 bases, the J end lost 9 bases, and 23 bases lay between the germline ends. The DNA of the CDR3 is TGTGCCAGCAGTTGGGGGGTTACAGTTCAAAGCCCTGAGCAGTTCTTC. It codes for CASSWGVTVQSPEQFF.

The rearrangement links TRBV7-9 to TRBJ2-5; the match to TRBD1 covers 7 bases. CDR1 and CDR2 (germline): SEHNR, FQNEAQ (reference sequence). The CDR3 has 16 residues. The V segment lost 4 bases and the J segment 5 bases; nucleotides outside the gene matches: 13. CDR3 DNA sequence: TGTGCCAGCAGCTCATCCACCCCAGGGGGACGGGAGACCCAGTACTTC. It yields the protein CASSSSTPGGRETQYF.

This chain joins TRBV7-2 and TRBJ1-4, with TRBD1 identical over 7 bases. Per germline, CDR1 SGHTA and CDR2 FQGNSA. The length of the CDR3 is 14 residues. The V gene end was trimmed by 5 bases and the J gene end by 5 bases; junction bases not matched to a gene: 5. The CDR3 loop is CASSRTGWNEKLFF. CDR3 DNA sequence: TGTGCCAGCAGCCGGACAGGTTGGAATGAAAAACTGTTTTTT.

This clone was counted once. The chain has TRBV19 and TRBJ1-1, with a tentative D call TRBD1 (5 bases). Deletions cut 2 bases from V and 4 bases from J, with 8 bases between. Germline V gene sequence: CDR1 LNHDA, CDR2 SQIVND (reference sequence). The CDR3 runs 13 residues. In nucleotides, the CDR3 is TGTGCCAGTAGTATACAGGGTGGCACTGAAGCTTTCTTT. Its translation is CASSIQGGTEAFF.

DNA for the CDR3: TGTGCCAGCAGTGGACAGCTGAACACTGAAGCTTTCTTT. Amino acids: CASSGQLNTEAFF. The chain combines TRBV2 with TRBJ1-1; TRBD1 is a possible D gene (5 bases). This CDR3 has 13 amino acids. The germline V and J ends were trimmed by 4 bases and 0 bases, with 6 bases remaining between them. CDR1 and CDR2 from the germline V gene are SNHLY and FYNNEI.

CDR3 DNA sequence: TGCGCCAGCAGACGCACGGAGGCAGAAGGCTACACCTTC. Protein sequence: CASRRTEAEGYTF. The J gene is TRBJ1-2, the V gene TRBV5-1, with D unresolved. The V gene's germline CDR1 is SGHRS and CDR2 YFSETQ. The CDR3 is made up of 13 amino acids. Trimming stripped 5 bases from V and 8 bases from J, with 16 bases between.

The rearrangement links TRBV3-1 (or the pseudogene TRBV3-2) to TRBJ2-3; D unresolved. Trimming cost V 4 bases and J 11 bases, with 10 bases left between them. Germline V gives CDR1 LGHDT, CDR2 YNNKEL (reference sequence). The CDR3 totals 11 residues. The CDR3 region is CASSLERRQYF. Here the CDR3 DNA reads TGTGCCAGCAGCCTCGAAAGGAGGCAGTATTTT.

This clone has just a few counts. The CDR3 sequence is CASSLAGYGNTIYF. CDR3 nucleotide sequence: TGCGCCAGCAGCTTGGCCGGGTATGGAAACACCATATATTTT. V is TRBV5-1 and J is TRBJ1-3; D is unclear. The CDR3 contains 14 residues. Per germline, CDR1 SGHRS and CDR2 YFSETQ. Between the trimmed V and J ends, which lost 0 bases and 3 bases, there was a span of 7 bases. The variable domain in full, completed from reference TRBV5-1 and TRBJ1-3, reads KAGVTQTPRYLIKTRGQQVTLSCSPISGHRSVSWYQQTPGQGLQFLFEYFSETQRNKGNFPGRFSGRQFSNSRSEMNVSTLELGDSALYLCASSLAGYGNTIYFGEGSWLTVV.

The chain is built from TRBV27 and TRBJ1-2; 7 nucleotides match TRBD1. CDR3 length equals 14 residues. J gave up 8 bases and V 3 bases, and 9 bases lay outside the gene matches. Germline loops: CDR1 MNHEY, CDR2 SMNVEV (reference sequence). The CDR3 sequence: CASSFNRGQYGYTF. Here the CDR3 DNA reads TGTGCCAGCAGTTTCAACAGGGGTCAGTACGGCTACACCTTC.